This T cell receptor (beta chain) was identified during a study of blood T cells in healthy people across ages (dated by TCRdb to between 2014 and 2017). Background for the entire study: In model experiments, template switching captured roughly one uniquely barcoded TCR beta cDNA molecule for every two T cells. To track age-related changes in TCR beta repertoire diversity, the study relied on deep sequencing normalized with unique cDNA molecular identifiers. To avoid experimental bias, donors of different ages were randomly spread across the sequencing lanes. Two additional independent replicas of 1 million unique cDNA reads from the same blood draw were analyzed for two donors (one aged 18 to 30 and one aged 80 or older). The donors were split into four age groups: young (average about 15 years), middle-aged (roughly 39), aged (over 55) and long-lived (roughly 80).

The CDR3 numbers 17 residues from cysteine through phenylalanine. The kept DNA is CDR3 alone, 51 bases in frame from the first base. Unmatched junction bases come to 14, with V trimmed by 3 bases and J by 6 bases. Reading the germline V gene (reference sequence) gives CDR1 DFQATT and CDR2 SNEGSKA. The library was generated by 5' RACE. Sequenced on an Illumina HiSeq 2500. A second about 7 to 12 cycle PCR used a sample-barcoded 5' primer and a J-beta primer mix. A template-switch 5' adaptor carrying 12 random nucleotides introduced a unique molecular identifier onto each TCR beta cDNA molecule. Each sample yielded at least 2.5 million CDR3-containing paired-end reads. First-strand cDNA synthesis was performed from all RNA using the Mint cDNA synthesis kit, with priming by a TRBC-specific oligonucleotide. Following uracil-DNA glycosylase treatment, a first 18-cycle PCR with universal primers M1SS and BC2_uni_R was performed on all cDNA. In the paper's pipeline: Each sample was normalized by randomly selecting 1 million high-quality reads, each carrying a distinct molecular identifier. Instead of being binned into consensus sequences, reads that shared molecular identifiers were thrown out. CDR3 identification, clonotype clustering and error correction used MiTCR with a Q25 quality threshold and the strictest error-elimination algorithm. A nonparametric unseen species model using Euler transformation provided a lower-bound estimate of total TCR beta diversity. The public sequencing data were trimmed at Q25 with fastp and processed into clonotypes with MiXCR by TCRdb, which kept only in-frame beta chains. Each CDR3 protein gets just one entry, which takes the most common genes and DNA from the rows behind it. The V and J calls were determined by TCRdb, not by the authors. The sample contains hundreds of thousands of distinct CDR3 sequences, under 55% of them found a single time. The ten top clones hold around 18% of the sample.

On this clonotype itself: Its antigen is not yet known. There are no base qualities to consult, and no much larger clone falls within one base.

General conclusions and limits of the study: Compared with the aged group, more naive CD4+ T cells, fewer expanded clones and increased TCR diversity were shown by the long-lived group, suggesting age selection. Donor CMV infection status was unknown, potentially confounding age-related changes in expanded clonotypes. Observed TCR beta diversity correlated strongly with the percentage of naive T cells measured by flow cytometry. Because profiling used bulk unsorted PBMCs, naive and antigen-experienced compartments could not be compared conclusively. Observed TCR beta diversity per million T cells fell roughly linearly with age, and a significant reduction was already apparent by age about 36. Estimates of total diversity based on one million sequenced T cells were considered lower bounds and underestimates.

Systemically healthy Caucasian individuals from Russia, some 38 in total and aged roughly 6 to 100 years, were included as donors. Each donor gave 8 to 10 milliliters of peripheral blood, drawn into EDTA-treated Vacutainer tubes. Ficoll-Paque density-gradient centrifugation was used to isolate PBMCs, with at least 7 million per sample. Trizol reagent was used to extract total RNA from the PBMCs, yielding at least 6 micrograms per sample. For every donor, an aliquot of PBMCs went through flow cytometry to measure the percentages of naive CD45RAhigh/CD27high T cells. This TCR came from a man aged 55-75 years in good health. The sequenced sample consisted of blood. Recombination joined TRBV20-1 with TRBJ2-4; 10 central nucleotides agree with TRBD2. The DNA sequence follows: TGCAGTGCTAGTGAGCGGGGGGGCCCAATTTTGCCAAACATTCAGTACTTC. It translates to CSASERGGPILPNIQYF.